These 5 T cell receptor beta chains were all obtained from the same sample, sequenced in a study of beta chain features in type 1 diabetes. What was sequenced were expressed TCRB transcripts, since all of the isolated RNA had been reverse transcribed. Generated by immunoSEQ multiplex PCR, the TCRdb table keeps only in-frame clones and is missing some. The sample lists some 640,000 clones; roughly 13% were seen once. The study's findings and limits: There was a moderate but significant shortening of TCRB CDR3s in all four CD4+ subsets of Type 1 diabetes patients.

What these receptors recognize is not known. Sequenced input: naive CD4+ T cells from blood. The receptors were gathered from a man between 18 and 29 years old with type 1 diabetes.

The genes are TRBV5-1 and TRBJ2-1, with 12 bases aligning to TRBD2. Germline V gene sequence: CDR1 SGHRS, CDR2 YFSETQ. The CDR3 covers 17 residues. V was clipped by 5 bases and J by 12 bases; unmatched bases: 18. CDR3 loop: CASSPNSGTSGRSGQFF. CDR3 nucleotides: TGCGCCAGCAGTCCTAACTCCGGGACTAGCGGGCGGAGCGGGCAGTTCTTC.

CDR3 in DNA: TGCGCCAGCAGCCAAGAAAGCAGGGGTGAGCAGTACTTC. Amino acid sequence: CASSQESRGEQYF. The V gene is TRBV4-3, the J gene TRBJ2-7, with D possibly TRBD1 on 6 matching bases. CDR1 LGHNA and CDR2 YSLEER come from the germline V gene. Trimming took 0 bases from V and 7 from J, leaving 10 bases between them. The CDR3 covers 13 residues.

This clone was found a few times. The chain uses TRBV29-1 and TRBJ2-3; 11 bases line up with TRBD2. The V and J ends lost 3 bases and 7 bases, in that order; junction bases with no gene match: 18. CDR3 length: 18 residues. Germline loops: CDR1 SQVTM, CDR2 ANQGSEA. CDR3 region: CSVEMLVAGGPVSNTQYF. CDR3 DNA: TGCAGCGTTGAGATGTTGGTAGCGGGGGGGCCAGTTTCAAATACGCAGTATTTT.

In this sample, this clone turned up a few times. Other nucleotide sequences in the sample specify the same CDR3. This chain joins TRBV30 and TRBJ2-5, with D uncertain. The CDR3 has 11 residues. Between the trimmed V and J ends, which lost 3 bases and 2 bases, there was a span of 4 bases. The germline V gene has CDR1 GTSNPN and CDR2 SVGIG (reference sequence). This CDR3 is CAWSLQETQYF. The DNA of the CDR3 is TGTGCCTGGAGCCTACAAGAGACCCAGTACTTC.

This clone was detected only a few times. This chain joins TRBV7-9 and TRBJ1-1; D is unclear. V was pared by 1 base and J by 6 bases, with 12 bases between. CDR1 is SEHNR and CDR2 is FQNEAQ in the germline V gene (reference sequence). There are 14 residues in the CDR3. In nucleotides, the CDR3 is TGTGCCAGCAGCTTAGTAGGGATTCGACCTGAAGCTTTCTTT. Protein product: CASSLVGIRPEAFF.